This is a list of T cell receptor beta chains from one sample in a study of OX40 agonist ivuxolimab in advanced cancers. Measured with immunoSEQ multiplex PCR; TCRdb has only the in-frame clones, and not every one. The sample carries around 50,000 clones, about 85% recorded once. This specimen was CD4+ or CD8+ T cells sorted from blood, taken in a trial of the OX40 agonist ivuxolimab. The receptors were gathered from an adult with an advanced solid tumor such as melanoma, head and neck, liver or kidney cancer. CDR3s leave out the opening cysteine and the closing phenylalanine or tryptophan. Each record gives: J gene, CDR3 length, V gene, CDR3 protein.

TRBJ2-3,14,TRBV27,ASSLSAGTLTDTQY
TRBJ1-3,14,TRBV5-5,ASSPSGWGTGNTIY
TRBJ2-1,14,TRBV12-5,ASGLDGGGIYNEQF
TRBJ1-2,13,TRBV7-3,ASSSPLVGRYGYT
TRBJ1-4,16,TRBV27,ASSLSLGTEGLIEKLF
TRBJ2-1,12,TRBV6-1,ASTWDRVYNEQF
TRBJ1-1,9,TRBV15,ATRGPTEAF
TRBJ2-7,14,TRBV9,ASSVTLGGAGNEQY
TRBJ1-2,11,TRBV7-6,ASSVGQGVGYT
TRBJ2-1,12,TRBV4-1,ASSQDPPRHEQF
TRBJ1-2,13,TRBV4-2,ASSQGGAYRDGYT
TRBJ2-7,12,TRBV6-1,ASSGSGGQFEQY
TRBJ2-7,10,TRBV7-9,ASSYDEGEQY
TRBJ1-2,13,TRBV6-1,ASSPKTGAAYGYT
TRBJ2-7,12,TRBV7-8,ASSLGTVLYGQY
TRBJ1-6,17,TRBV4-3,ASSQAVGSRSSYNSPLH
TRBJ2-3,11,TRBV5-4,ASSFLTGDTQY
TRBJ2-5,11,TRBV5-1,ASSLVIQETQY
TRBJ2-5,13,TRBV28,ASIRPGLAEETQY
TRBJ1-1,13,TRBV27,ASSLSAGTNTEAF
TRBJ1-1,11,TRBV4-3,ASSQDGGTEAF
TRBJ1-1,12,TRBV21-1,ASSKVNPNTEAF
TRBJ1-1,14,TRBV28,ASSLPRRSQNTEAF
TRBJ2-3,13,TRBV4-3,ASSQDSSYTDTQY
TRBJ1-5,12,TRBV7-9,ASSLGPGEQPQH
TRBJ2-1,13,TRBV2,ASSSSGGARNEQF
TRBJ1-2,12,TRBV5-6,ASSAGTGVYGYT
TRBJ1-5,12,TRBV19,ASSILGPNQPQH
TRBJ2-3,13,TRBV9,ASSVPGLATDTQY
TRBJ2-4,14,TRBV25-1,ASSKGEEADKNIQY
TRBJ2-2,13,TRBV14,ASSRSAGGAGELF